The entry below describes one T cell receptor (beta chain). Its matching antigen is unknown. It was with unique molecular identifiers that the TCRbeta library was prepared. MiXCR, run by TCRdb on the PCR reads, gives a single entry per CDR3 protein. In the table there are approximately 1,000,000 distinct CDR3 sequences, about 29% of which are singletons. The CDR3 has 17 residues. V was clipped by 0 bases and J by 2 bases; unmatched bases: 5. Per the germline V gene, CDR1 is LGHDT and CDR2 is YNNKEL (reference sequence). The data were taken from a study of T-cell reconstitution after alpha-beta-depleted transplantation in children. Study outcomes and limitations: The high TCRbeta diversity at day 60 in some patients came from surviving recipient T cells and thymic progenitors. Alpha-beta T cells about two months after transplant reportedly derived from several hundred expanded graft clones. At one year after transplant, newly produced T cells mostly accounted for T-cell counts and diversity.

Here the sequenced sample was PBMCs, mostly from graft donor cells, taken 360 days after TCRalphabeta/CD19-depleted stem cell transplant. The clonotype comes from a boy in the first two years of life who had a stem cell transplant for SCID, so the T cells may come from the graft donor. The V and J genes are TRBV3-1 and TRBJ2-5, with 11 bases matching TRBD2. The CDR3 spells CASSQDGIAGGQETQYF. The CDR3 DNA sequence: TGTGCCAGCAGCCAAGATGGAATAGCGGGGGGGCAAGAGACCCAGTACTTC.